These 10 T cell receptor beta chains were all obtained from the same sample, sequenced in a study of T-cell memory formation after mild COVID-19. TCRdb reprocessed the 5' RACE reads with MiXCR, giving one entry per CDR3 protein. In the table there are 350,000 to 400,000 distinct CDR3 sequences, roughly 21% of which are singletons. The sequenced sample was PBMCs or a T cell subset sorted from them (not recorded which). Receptor source: an adult woman who had mild COVID-19 (a few samples of this study predate the infection). Cell type and time point are not known.

The J gene is TRBJ1-1, the V gene TRBV12-3 or TRBV12-4; D ambiguous. The CDR3 sequence is 13 residues long. Trimming removed 7 bases from V and 0 bases from J, with 9 bases in between. The CDR3 nucleotides are TGTGCCAGCACCAATGCCTTGAACACTGAAGCTTTCTTT. Amino acid sequence: CASTNALNTEAFF.

There are a few counts of this clonotype. This sequence joins TRBV7-2 and TRBJ2-1, with TRBD1 matching over 10 bases. The germline gives CDR1 SGHTA, CDR2 FQGNSA. This CDR3 is built from 17 residues. V gave up 0 bases and J gave up 3 bases; unmatched junction bases: 5. CDR3 amino acids: CASSLAGGTGVYNEQFF. The CDR3 region has the DNA TGTGCCAGCAGCTTAGCGGGAGGGACAGGGGTCTACAATGAGCAGTTCTTC.

The chain carries TRBV5-1 and TRBJ2-3, with 7 bases identical to TRBD1. V lost 0 bases, J lost 5 bases, and 6 bases stayed unmatched. CDR3 length: 15 amino acids. Looked up from germline, CDR1 is SGHRS and CDR2 is YFSETQ. This chain's CDR3 is CASSLVTGSEDTQYF. The CDR3 coding sequence is TGCGCCAGCAGCTTGGTGACAGGGTCGGAAGATACGCAGTATTTT. Based on the CDR3 plus reference TRBV5-1 and TRBJ2-3, the full variable domain is KAGVTQTPRYLIKTRGQQVTLSCSPISGHRSVSWYQQTPGQGLQFLFEYFSETQRNKGNFPGRFSGRQFSNSRSEMNVSTLELGDSALYLCASSLVTGSEDTQYFGPGTRLTVL.

This clonotype was observed a handful of times. At one of its ends the junction is not consistent with the germline gene, which may arise from a read error. The chain carries TRBV30 and TRBJ1-1; D not certain. The CDR3 totals 9 residues. Germline assignment: CDR1 GTSNPN and CDR2 SVGIG (reference sequence). CDR3 DNA: TGTGCCTGGAAGGATGGCATCCTATTT. It translates to CAWKDGILF.

The V call is TRBV6-5, the J call TRBJ2-2, with 7 bases fitting TRBD1. CDR1 is MNHEY, CDR2 SVGAGI, per germline. Unmatched junction bases numbered 14, after V lost 4 bases and J lost 6 bases. The CDR3 length is 17 residues. CDR3 protein: CASSSYRGFKVAGELFF. CDR3 DNA: TGTGCCAGCAGTTCATACAGGGGCTTCAAGGTCGCCGGGGAGCTGTTTTTT.

This clonotype was recorded many times. This chain joins TRBV4-1 and TRBJ1-2; D is possibly TRBD1 (6 bases). Germline CDR1 and CDR2: MGHRA and YSYEKL. Between the trimmed V and J ends, which lost 2 bases and 3 bases, there was a span of 22 bases. The CDR3 totals 18 residues. The CDR3 loop reads CASSQRPQGRGIDYGYTF. In DNA form, the CDR3 reads TGCGCCAGCAGCCAACGCCCCCAAGGCAGGGGCATTGACTATGGCTACACCTTC.

In this sample, this clonotype turned up a few times. In DNA form, the CDR3 reads TGTGCCAGCAGCGGGACAGGGCCGAACACTGAAGCTTTCTTT. Its protein is CASSGTGPNTEAFF. The chain links TRBV5-6 to TRBJ1-1; TRBD1 agrees at 9 bases. The V gene end was trimmed by 4 bases and the J gene end by 1 base; junction bases not matched to a gene: 2. The CDR3 has 14 amino acids. Looked up from germline, CDR1 is SGHDT and CDR2 is YYEEEE.

This clonotype was counted between two and nine times. V is TRBV4-2 and J is TRBJ1-1, with TRBD1 matching 9 bases. The ends lost 3 bases at V and 2 bases at J; junction bases unmatched: 7. The germline gives CDR1 LGHNA, CDR2 YNFKEQ. The CDR3 totals 16 residues. CDR3 DNA sequence: TGTGCCAGCAGCCAGATCACAGGGGGCGCAAACACTGAAGCTTTCTTT. Protein: CASSQITGGANTEAFF.

This clonotype was seen a few times. The V and J genes are TRBV27 and TRBJ2-7; possible D gene TRBD2, 6 bases. The CDR3 runs 15 residues. Germline V CDR1 and CDR2: MNHEY, SMNVEV (reference sequence). Deletions cut 2 bases from V and 7 bases from J, with 18 bases between. The CDR3: CASSLKVGRSGEQYF. CDR3 nucleotides: TGTGCCAGCAGTTTAAAAGTAGGGAGGTCGGGGGAGCAGTACTTC.

This clonotype was picked up a small number of times. The chain uses TRBV4-1 and TRBJ1-1; D is uncertain. V was clipped by 4 bases and J by 0 bases, with 12 bases between them. The germline V gene has CDR1 MGHRA and CDR2 YSYEKL. The CDR3 spans 15 residues. The CDR3 region has the DNA TGCGCCAGCAGCCTCATGGACGGGGTGAACACTGAAGCTTTCTTT. It is translated as CASSLMDGVNTEAFF.